Following are 29 T cell receptor beta chains from one sample sequenced in a study of cytomegalovirus exposure and HLA in healthy donors. The study ran its PCR with 60 Vbeta and 13 Jbeta primers. TCRdb's copy holds only in-frame clones and misses some; the assay was immunoSEQ multiplex PCR. The sample consists of 150,000 to 160,000 clones, approximately 80% of them appearing once. The specimen was PBMCs. These receptors were collected from a man younger than 40 in good health and CMV-seropositive.

The chain employs TRBV28 and TRBJ2-3; the match to TRBD2 covers 10 bases. CDR3 size: 18 residues. Germline CDR1 and CDR2: MDHEN and SYDVKM. V dropped 6 bases and J dropped 5; count of bases not matched to a gene: 17. CDR3 sequence: CASSPLVSLAGAGDTQYF. The CDR3 bases are TGTGCCAGCAGCCCCCTGGTCTCTCTAGCGGGAGCTGGAGATACGCAGTATTTT.

This rearrangement joins TRBV6-1 to TRBJ2-5; 9 positions match TRBD1. Germline V gives CDR1 MNHNS, CDR2 SASEGT. This CDR3 is 16 amino acids long. Trimming at V came to 3 bases and at J to 5 bases, leaving 10 bases not matched to a gene. The CDR3 region is CASSDPGQGPPETQYF. The DNA for the CDR3 is TGTGCCAGCAGTGATCCGGGACAGGGACCCCCTGAGACCCAGTACTTC.

The chain links TRBV10-3 to TRBJ2-2; 9 bases line up with TRBD1. CDR3 length: 16 residues. Germline loops: CDR1 ENHRY, CDR2 SYGVKD. The J segment lost 5 bases and the V segment lost 2 bases, leaving 6 bases of the junction unmatched. CDR3 nucleotides: TGTGCCATCAGTGAGGGGACGGGACAGGGAACCGGGGAGCTGTTTTTT. The encoded protein is CAISEGTGQGTGELFF.

The CDR3: CATEGAGANVLTF. The DNA of the CDR3 is TGTGCCACCGAGGGGGCTGGGGCCAACGTCCTGACTTTC. The chain has TRBV15 and TRBJ2-6; perhaps TRBD1 as D (6 bases). CDR1 is LNHNV and CDR2 is YYDKDF in the germline V gene (reference sequence). Trimming took 8 bases from V and 2 from J, leaving 7 bases between them. The CDR3 covers 13 residues.

This clone occurred a few times. This chain connects TRBV29-1 to TRBJ2-7, with D perhaps matching TRBD1 (8 bases). The CDR3 length is 16 residues. Trimming took off 0 bases at V and 1 base at J, with 16 bases between the two ends. Germline lookup yields CDR1 SQVTM and CDR2 ANQGSEA. CDR3 sequence reads: CSVEEGGTGDSYEQYF. The CDR3 bases are TGCAGCGTTGAAGAGGGAGGGACAGGTGATTCCTACGAGCAGTACTTC.

The chain employs TRBV19 and TRBJ2-3; TRBD2 aligns across 9 bases. The germline CDR1 and CDR2 sequences are LNHDA and SQIVND (reference sequence). The V segment lost 4 bases and the J segment 2 bases; nucleotides outside the gene matches: 7. The CDR3 length is 16 residues. The DNA of the CDR3 is TGTGCCAGTAGTAGACGAGGGACTAGCATCACAGATACGCAGTATTTT. Its translation is CASSRRGTSITDTQYF.

The chain joins TRBV28 to TRBJ2-5, with a possible D match to TRBD2 (7 bases). The germline CDR1 and CDR2 sequences are MDHEN and SYDVKM. This CDR3 comprises 14 residues. The V and J ends lost 5 bases and 5 bases respectively, with 15 bases between them. The chain's CDR3 is CASSTQQGGETQYF. The CDR3 DNA is TGTGCCAGCAGTACACAACAGGGAGGGGAGACCCAGTACTTC.

V gene TRBV5-4 combines with J gene TRBJ2-1, with 10 bases fitting TRBD1. The J segment lost 5 bases and the V segment lost 3 bases, leaving 8 bases of the junction unmatched. The CDR3 length is 16 residues. Per the germline V gene, CDR1 is SGHNT and CDR2 is YYREEE (reference sequence). In DNA, the CDR3 is TGTGCCAGCAGCTCCGAACGACAGGGGGCGGACAATGAGCAGTTCTTC. It specifies CASSSERQGADNEQFF.

The chain carries TRBV6-4 and TRBJ2-7; 7 bases agree with TRBD1. Germline CDR1 and CDR2: MRHNA and SNTAGT. Trimming at V came to 1 base and at J to 2 bases, leaving 5 bases not matched to a gene. The CDR3 has 15 residues. This CDR3 is CASSDFLQGTYEQYF. CDR3 sequence (DNA): TGTGCCAGCAGTGACTTTCTACAGGGGACCTACGAGCAGTACTTC.

The rearrangement joins TRBV28 to TRBJ1-1, with 7 bases lining up with TRBD1. V lost 7 bases, J lost 10 bases, and 6 bases stayed unmatched. The CDR3 spans 11 residues. The germline V gene has CDR1 MDHEN and CDR2 SYDVKM. The CDR3 DNA reads as TGTGCCAGCAAGGGACAGTCTCTAGCTTTCTTT. Residues: CASKGQSLAFF.

This sequence joins TRBV14 and TRBJ2-1, with D unclear. V gave up 1 base and J gave up 3 bases, with 19 bases separating them. The V gene's germline CDR1 is SGHDN and CDR2 FVKESK. This CDR3 comprises 18 residues. The CDR3 is CASSQGLGIRPNYNEQFF. The CDR3 nucleotides are TGTGCCAGCAGCCAAGGTTTGGGCATCAGGCCGAACTACAATGAGCAGTTCTTC.

V is TRBV5-1 and J is TRBJ2-1, with D perhaps matching TRBD2 (5 bases). This CDR3 comprises 17 residues. The V end lost 7 bases, the J end lost 0 bases, and 20 bases lay between the germline ends. Germline CDR1 SGHRS, CDR2 YFSETQ. CDR3 sequence: CASRLASGRSSYNEQFF. The CDR3 bases are TGCGCCAGCCGGCTAGCCTCAGGACGGAGCTCCTACAATGAGCAGTTCTTC.

The count of this clone is one. The chain combines TRBV6-5 with TRBJ2-2, with 9 bases fitting TRBD2. The germline gives CDR1 MNHEY, CDR2 SVGAGI. This CDR3 region has 14 residues. With V trimmed by 7 bases and J by 4 bases, 4 bases remained unmatched. CDR3 DNA: TGTGCCAGCACGCGGGAGGGAGGCACCGGGGAGCTGTTTTTT. Amino acids: CASTREGGTGELFF.

CDR3 loop: CASSLTGNTEAFF. As DNA, the CDR3 is TGCGCCAGCAGCTTGACAGGGAACACTGAAGCTTTCTTT. The chain couples TRBV5-1 to TRBJ1-1, with D possibly being TRBD1 (5 bases). This CDR3 is 13 amino acids long. V was shortened by 1 base and J by 1 base, with 5 bases between the two germline ends. CDR1 and CDR2 (germline): SGHRS, YFSETQ.

This chain links TRBV7-2 with TRBJ2-7; 7 positions match TRBD2. The CDR3 length is 16 residues. V lost 1 base, J lost 2 bases, and 8 bases stayed unmatched. Germline CDR1 is SGHTA and CDR2 is FQGNSA. The CDR3 nucleotides read TGTGCCAGCAGCTTAGTTGCTGGCGGGAGCACCTACGAGCAGTACTTC. Amino acids: CASSLVAGGSTYEQYF.

The chain joins TRBV2 to TRBJ1-2, with D perhaps matching TRBD1 (6 bases). Deletions cut 6 bases from V and 4 bases from J, with 18 bases between. Germline V gives CDR1 SNHLY, CDR2 FYNNEI. There are 15 residues in the CDR3. CDR3 nucleotide sequence: TGTGCCAGCAGCCAACCCCCGGGGGGCAGCTATGGCTACACCTTC. Its protein is CASSQPPGGSYGYTF.

The chain employs TRBV28 and TRBJ2-7, with TRBD2 matching over 16 bases. Germline trimming cut 7 bases from V and 5 bases from J; bases unmatched to any gene: 5. The CDR3 loop spans 15 amino acids. CDR1 and CDR2 from the germline V gene are MDHEN and SYDVKM. This chain's CDR3 is CASITGLAGGNEQYF. In nucleotides, the CDR3 is TGTGCCAGCATAACGGGACTAGCGGGAGGGAACGAGCAGTACTTC.

The chain has TRBV4-2 and TRBJ2-6, with 8 bases fitting TRBD1. This CDR3 comprises 18 residues. CDR1 and CDR2 from the germline V gene are LGHNA and YNFKEQ. V was pared by 1 base and J by 4 bases, with 9 bases of the junction left unmatched. CDR3 in amino acids: CASSQVAQGATGANVLTF. The CDR3 nucleotides are TGTGCCAGCAGCCAAGTGGCCCAGGGGGCAACCGGGGCCAACGTCCTGACTTTC.

The chain has TRBV4-1 and TRBJ2-7; TRBD2 is a possible D gene (5 bases). The CDR3 has 17 residues. The germline V gene has CDR1 MGHRA and CDR2 YSYEKL. V dropped 0 bases and J dropped 3 bases, with 18 bases sitting between them. The CDR3 loop is CASSQDWVEAAYYEQYF. CDR3 bases: TGCGCCAGCAGCCAAGATTGGGTGGAAGCGGCGTACTACGAGCAGTACTTC.

The chain has TRBV7-6 and TRBJ2-7; 16 bases map to TRBD2. CDR1 and CDR2 (germline): SGHVS, FNYEAQ. J gave up 7 bases and V 1 base, and 10 bases lay outside the gene matches. The CDR3 totals 18 residues. CDR3 coding DNA: TGTGCCAGCAGCTTAGAGATCGGGACTAGCGGGAGGGCTAAGGAGCAGTACTTC. Its protein product is CASSLEIGTSGRAKEQYF.

The chain employs TRBV28 and TRBJ2-7, with D perhaps TRBD1 (5 bases). V was pared by 8 bases and J by 2 bases, with 16 bases between. CDR3 length: 14 residues. CDR1 is MDHEN and CDR2 is SYDVKM in the germline V gene. Here the CDR3 DNA reads TGTGCCAGCCGCGCCTCTCGGACAACCTACGAGCAGTACTTC. Translating gives CASRASRTTYEQYF.

This rearrangement joins TRBV28 to TRBJ1-2; D gene uncertain. Germline V gives CDR1 MDHEN, CDR2 SYDVKM. CDR3 size: 14 residues. Trimming removed 5 bases from V and 0 bases from J, with 10 bases in between. CDR3 in DNA: TGTGCCAGCAGTGTAACCGGGACTAACTATGGCTACACCTTC. This gives the protein CASSVTGTNYGYTF.

The genes are TRBV5-8 and TRBJ1-1; no firm D call. V dropped 2 bases and J dropped 1 base, with 12 bases sitting between them. Germline V gives CDR1 SGHTS, CDR2 YDEGEE. The CDR3 runs to 15 residues. The CDR3 is CASSFSRRENTEAFF. CDR3 sequence (DNA): TGTGCCAGCAGCTTTAGCCGGAGGGAGAACACTGAAGCTTTCTTT.

The J gene is TRBJ1-1, the V gene TRBV6-6; 10 bases match TRBD1. The germline V gene has CDR1 MNHNY and CDR2 SVGAGI (reference sequence). J gave up 5 bases and V 7 bases, and 4 bases lay outside the gene matches. The length of the CDR3 is 13 residues. DNA for the CDR3: TGTGCCAGCACCAGGACAGGGGGGACTGAAGCTTTCTTT. This sequence encodes CASTRTGGTEAFF.

The chain combines TRBV6-5 with TRBJ2-7; no clear D. V lost 0 bases and J 0 bases, leaving 6 bases between the germline ends. Germline CDR1 is MNHEY and CDR2 is SVGAGI. CDR3 length: 14 residues. CDR3 in amino acids: CASSYSTDSYEQYF. CDR3 DNA sequence: TGTGCCAGCAGTTACTCGACTGACTCCTACGAGCAGTACTTC.

This rearrangement joins TRBV14 to TRBJ2-7; 7 bases map to TRBD2. V lost 1 base and J lost 12; bases outside the gene matches: 6. The CDR3 extends over 12 amino acids. The germline CDR1 and CDR2 sequences are SGHDN and FVKESK. The CDR3 sequence: CASSQASSGRYF. Here the CDR3 DNA reads TGTGCCAGCAGCCAAGCGTCTAGCGGACGGTACTTC.

This sequence joins TRBV7-9 and TRBJ1-1; D possibly corresponds to TRBD1 (5 bases). Germline V gene lookup returns CDR1 SEHNR and CDR2 FQNEAQ (reference sequence). The CDR3 covers 15 residues. V lost 5 bases to trimming and J lost 0 bases, with 13 bases between them. CDR3 sequence: CASSPRTGLNTEAFF. Here the CDR3 DNA reads TGTGCCAGCAGCCCTAGAACAGGTTTGAACACTGAAGCTTTCTTT. The full variable domain, completed using reference TRBV7-9 and TRBJ1-1, is DTGVSQNPRHKITKRGQNVTFRCDPISEHNRLYWYRQTLGQGPEFLTYFQNEAQLEKSRLLSDRFSAERPKGSFSTLEIQRTEQGDSAMYLCASSPRTGLNTEAFFGQGTRLTVV.

This clone occurred a few times. The chain carries TRBV11-2 and TRBJ2-7; D is uncertain. The CDR3 extends over 13 amino acids. V was shortened by 2 bases and J by 3 bases, with 8 bases between the two germline ends. Germline-derived CDR1 and CDR2 are SGHAT and FQNNGV. CDR3 amino acids: CASSLLTSYEQYF. CDR3 DNA: TGTGCCAGCAGCTTACTCACAAGCTACGAGCAGTACTTC.

The chain links TRBV9 to TRBJ2-1; D is unclear. V lost 0 bases, J lost 0 bases, and 10 bases lay in between. The germline V gene encodes CDR1 SGDLS and CDR2 YYNGEE. The CDR3 is 16 residues long. CDR3 in amino acids: CASSVGGTLSYNEQFF. CDR3 coding DNA: TGTGCCAGCAGCGTAGGCGGAACCCTCTCCTACAATGAGCAGTTCTTC.